This T cell receptor (beta chain) emerged from a study of T cell repertoires in cytomegalovirus infection. Study summary: It can be stated that public TCR beta signatures indicated CMV infection as well as a matching HLA type.

The CDR3 is 14 amino acids. Trimming removed 3 bases at V and 7 bases at J, with 15 bases between. TCRdb itself ran the reads through MiXCR, one entry per CDR3 protein. The data contain under 800,000 distinct CDR3 sequences, around 24% of them singletons. General observations from the study: Individuals carrying CMV plus the relevant HLA were identified by cumulative frequency of public TCR beta families. Clonotype analysis showed dominance of the ex vivo response by HLA-C-restricted CMV-specific TCR beta clonotypes.

This clonotype occurred many times. The target antigen is unknown. This chain connects TRBV12-3 or TRBV12-4 to TRBJ1-2; D gene unclear. Sequencing was done on a sample of CD8+ T cells from PBMCs. This receptor was identified in a human donor in good health (CMV status not recorded). Some clones in this sample may be carry-over from other donors' samples. CDR3 nucleotide sequence: TGTGCCAGCAGTTTCTACACGCGATCTGGTGGCTACACCTTC. As protein: CASSFYTRSGGYTF.